The sequence of this T cell receptor (beta chain) was determined in a study of response to subunit inactivated influenza vaccine. Of note for this clonotype: Its antigen is unknown.

Using its own MiXCR run on the RT-PCR reads, TCRdb lists one record per CDR3 protein. The sample lists roughly 650,000 distinct CDR3 sequences; roughly 14% were seen once. CDR3 length: 17 residues. J was trimmed by 4 bases and V by 2 bases; bases with no gene match: 10. Germline values: CDR1 LGHNA, CDR2 YNFKEQ. Findings of the study overall: Each seasonal influenza vaccination recruits few new T cells, the authors suggested.

J is TRBJ2-5 and V is TRBV4-2; 10 bases are shared with TRBD1. The TCR was taken from a man over 45 who received an inactivated influenza vaccine. The sample was PBMCs from blood, taken approximately 13 days after vaccination. CDR3 sequence: CASSQIALTGGGETQYF. The CDR3 DNA follows: TGTGCCAGCAGCCAAATAGCCCTGACAGGGGGCGGAGAGACCCAGTACTTC.